Listed here are 19 T cell receptor beta chains from one sample, sequenced in a study of cytomegalovirus exposure and HLA in healthy donors. The PCR was carried out with 60 Vbeta primers and 13 Jbeta primers. Only in-frame clones appear in the TCRdb table, and some are missing; sequencing was by immunoSEQ multiplex PCR. The sample holds some 200,000 clones; roughly 80% are singletons and the top ten take around 15%. The sequenced sample was PBMCs. The receptors were sampled from a man in his forties or fifties in good health and CMV-seronegative.

This clone was detected only a few times. The chain combines TRBV6-5 with TRBJ1-1, with D unclear. This CDR3 region has 13 residues. V was cut by 6 bases and J by 8 bases, with 16 bases left in between. The germline V gene has CDR1 MNHEY and CDR2 SVGAGI. The CDR3 loop is CASSPTDTTEAFF. The CDR3 nucleotides read TGTGCCAGCAGCCCAACCGACACCACGGAAGCTTTCTTT.

The V call is TRBV9, the J call TRBJ1-6, with D perhaps TRBD1 (5 bases). Trimming left V 0 bases short and J 0 bases short, with 13 bases between. The CDR3 spans 18 residues. CDR1 SGDLS and CDR2 YYNGEE come from the germline V gene. CDR3 sequence reads: CASSVAGSPSSYNSPLHF. In DNA form, the CDR3 reads TGTGCCAGCAGCGTAGCAGGGTCCCCGAGCTCCTATAATTCACCCCTCCACTTT.

The chain uses TRBV5-1 and TRBJ1-3; TRBD1 agrees at 8 bases. With V trimmed by 3 bases and J by 0 bases, 11 bases remained unmatched. The CDR3 runs to 18 residues. Germline V gene lookup returns CDR1 SGHRS and CDR2 YFSETQ. For the CDR3, the DNA is TGCGCCAGCAGCTCACCAGGGACAGGTCCTTACTCTGGAAACACCATATATTTT. Protein product: CASSSPGTGPYSGNTIYF.

The CDR3 DNA sequence: TGCGCCAGCAGCGGTGGGACAGGGTACCAAGAGACCCAGTACTTC. It codes for CASSGGTGYQETQYF. V and J are TRBV5-1 and TRBJ2-5, with TRBD1 matching over 9 bases. CDR1 SGHRS and CDR2 YFSETQ come from the germline V gene. Trimming removed 4 bases from V and 0 bases from J; junction bases left unmatched: 4. CDR3 length: 15 amino acids.

The chain links TRBV11-2 to TRBJ2-7, with 8 bases aligning to TRBD1. Germline V gives CDR1 SGHAT, CDR2 FQNNGV. J lost 1 base, V lost 5 bases, and 7 bases had no gene match. This CDR3 comprises 15 residues. The CDR3 DNA sequence: TGTGCCAGCAGCGCGGACAGGGTTGTTTCCTACGAGCAGTACTTC. Translated: CASSADRVVSYEQYF.

V and J are TRBV2 and TRBJ1-1, with D perhaps matching TRBD1 (5 bases). This CDR3 contains 13 residues. Germline V lookup: CDR1 SNHLY, CDR2 FYNNEI. The V gene lost 8 bases and the J gene lost 2 bases, with 12 bases spanning the gap. CDR3 sequence reads: CASFRQSNTEAFF. The CDR3, as DNA: TGTGCCAGCTTTAGACAGTCCAACACTGAAGCTTTCTTT.

DNA for the CDR3: TGTGCCAGCAGCTCCGTAGCGGGAGTGGGGGAGCAGTACTTC. Its translation: CASSSVAGVGEQYF. This chain links TRBV11-2 with TRBJ2-7, with TRBD2 identical over 9 bases. The CDR3 spans 14 residues. Germline values: CDR1 SGHAT, CDR2 FQNNGV. The J segment lost 7 bases and the V segment lost 4 bases, leaving 8 bases of the junction unmatched.

In the case of this clone: Compared with germline, one end of the junction differs, possibly owing to a read error. This sequence joins TRBV5-1 and TRBJ1-1; D perhaps matches TRBD1 (6 bases). The CDR3 extends over 15 amino acids. Per the germline V gene, CDR1 is SGHRS and CDR2 is YFSETQ. The DNA for the CDR3 is TGCGCCAGTTCCCGGGACAAGCGCATGAACACTGAAGCTTTTTTT. Translated: CASSRDKRMNTEAFF.

The rearrangement links TRBV28 to TRBJ2-3; 8 nucleotides line up with TRBD1. Unmatched junction bases numbered 7, after V lost 7 bases and J lost 7 bases. This CDR3 is built from 13 residues. Germline assignment: CDR1 MDHEN and CDR2 SYDVKM. The CDR3 bases are TGTGCCAGCAAAAGACAGGGGTTAAATACGCAGTATTTT. Translation gives CASKRQGLNTQYF.

The chain couples TRBV6-1 to TRBJ2-7; D not resolved. V dropped 2 bases and J dropped 3 bases, with 11 bases sitting between them. CDR1 is MNHNS and CDR2 is SASEGT in the germline V gene. The CDR3 loop spans 14 amino acids. CDR3 protein: CASSEQGAFYEQYF. In nucleotides, the CDR3 is TGTGCCAGCAGTGAACAAGGAGCATTCTACGAGCAGTACTTC.

This rearrangement joins TRBV28 to TRBJ2-1, with TRBD2 matching 11 bases. Looked up from germline, CDR1 is MDHEN and CDR2 is SYDVKM. The CDR3 covers 16 residues. Trimming at V came to 0 bases and at J to 4 bases, leaving 2 bases not matched to a gene. The DNA for the CDR3 is TGTGCCAGCAGTTTATGGGGGACTAGCGGATACAATGAGCAGTTCTTC. Translation gives CASSLWGTSGYNEQFF.

The chain has TRBV19 and TRBJ2-6, with D perhaps TRBD2 (6 bases). The CDR3 length is 15 residues. Trimming stripped 5 bases from V and 10 bases from J, with 18 bases between. The germline gives CDR1 LNHDA, CDR2 SQIVND (reference sequence). The CDR3 sequence is CASSGGVSPLNVLTF. For the CDR3, the DNA is TGTGCCAGTAGTGGAGGGGTGTCACCTCTTAACGTCCTGACTTTC.

The chain has TRBV27 and TRBJ1-2; 10 positions agree with TRBD1. Losses at the gene ends were 4 bases for V and 3 bases for J; bases not matched to a gene: 2. Germline CDR1 reads MNHEY; CDR2 reads SMNVEV (reference sequence). This CDR3 has 14 residues. The CDR3 bases are TGTGCCAGCAGTTCGACAGGGGGCGACTATGGCTACACCTTC. This translates into CASSSTGGDYGYTF.

V is TRBV4-2 and J is TRBJ2-5, with 9 bases lining up with TRBD2. This CDR3 has 14 amino acids. From germline, CDR1 is LGHNA and CDR2 YNFKEQ. The J segment lost 5 bases and the V segment lost 8 bases, leaving 9 bases of the junction unmatched. CDR3 region: CASGRLAAAETQYF. As DNA, the CDR3 is TGTGCCAGCGGACGACTAGCGGCGGCTGAGACCCAGTACTTC.

The table lists this clone with a count of one. In DNA form, the CDR3 reads TGTGCCAGCAGGTCAAACAGGGCTTCCTCTGGAAACACCATATATTTT. It encodes CASRSNRASSGNTIYF. The rearrangement uses TRBV7-2 and TRBJ1-3, with D possibly matching TRBD1 (6 bases). Per the germline V gene, CDR1 is SGHTA and CDR2 is FQGNSA. V was trimmed by 6 bases and J by 0 bases, leaving 15 bases between them. The CDR3 contains 16 residues. Drawing the rest from reference TRBV7-2 and TRBJ1-3, the complete variable domain is GAGVSQSPSNKVTEKGKDVELRCDPISGHTALYWYRQSLGQGLEFLIYFQGNSAPDKSGLPSDRFSAERTGGSVSTLTIQRTQQEDSAVYLCASRSNRASSGNTIYFGEGSWLTVV.

The V and J genes are TRBV25-1 and TRBJ2-1; 8 nucleotides agree with TRBD2. With V trimmed by 8 bases and J by 5 bases, 8 bases remained unmatched. Germline-derived CDR1 and CDR2 are MGHDK and SYGVNS. The CDR3 totals 14 residues. This CDR3 is CASRGLGVHNEQFF. The CDR3 DNA is TGTGCCAGCCGGGGACTAGGGGTCCACAATGAGCAGTTCTTC.

The chain recombines TRBV18 with TRBJ2-7; TRBD1 matches at 11 bases. This CDR3 has 15 amino acids. Per the germline V gene, CDR1 is KGHSH and CDR2 is LQKENI. J was trimmed by 3 bases and V by 5 bases; bases with no gene match: 6. The CDR3 protein is CASSIAGTGGYEQYF. The CDR3 nucleotides read TGTGCCAGCTCAATAGCCGGGACAGGGGGCTACGAGCAGTACTTC.

The count of this clone is one. The CDR3 sequence is CATSRQGYYEQYF. The DNA for the CDR3 is TGTGCCACCAGCCGACAGGGGTACTACGAGCAGTACTTC. The chain recombines TRBV15 with TRBJ2-7; 8 bases are shared with TRBD1. CDR3 size: 13 residues. Germline V gene sequence: CDR1 LNHNV, CDR2 YYDKDF (reference sequence). V was clipped by 5 bases and J by 3 bases; unmatched bases: 3.

The chain uses TRBV7-9 and TRBJ1-2; D remains unclear. Trimming took 5 bases from V and 0 from J, leaving 4 bases between them. This CDR3 contains 12 residues. Germline CDR1 reads SEHNR; CDR2 reads FQNEAQ (reference sequence). The CDR3: CASSPTNYGYTF. The CDR3, as DNA: TGTGCCAGCAGCCCAACTAACTATGGCTACACCTTC.